These 28 T cell receptor beta chains share one sample of origin, sequenced in a study of blood T cell repertoires in COVID-19. Data came from immunoSEQ multiplex PCR; TCRdb stores just in-frame clones and leaves some out. The sample holds approximately 90,000 clones, approximately 81% seen once. The specimen was peripheral blood. These receptor sequences come from an older man with active or convalescent COVID-19.

CDR3 sequence reads: CASSPPTPQGKTYEQYF. Here the CDR3 DNA reads TGTGCCAGCTCACCCCCCACCCCGCAGGGAAAGACCTACGAGCAGTACTTC. The rearrangement uses TRBV18 and TRBJ2-7, with D possibly being TRBD1 (5 bases). The CDR3 runs 17 residues. V lost 3 bases and J 2 bases, leaving 20 bases between the germline ends. CDR1 is KGHSH, CDR2 LQKENI, per germline. Together with reference TRBV18 and TRBJ2-7, the CDR3 gives the full variable domain: NAGVMQNPRHLVRRRGQEARLRCSPMKGHSHVYWYRQLPEEGLKFMVYLQKENIIDESGMPKERFSAEFPKEGPSILRIQQVVRGDSAAYFCASSPPTPQGKTYEQYFGPGTRLTVT.

V gene TRBV11-2 combines with J gene TRBJ2-7; D ambiguous. Germline CDR1 is SGHAT and CDR2 is FQNNGV. Deletions cut 3 bases from V and 3 bases from J, with 15 bases between. The CDR3 is made up of 15 amino acids. In DNA form, the CDR3 reads TGTGCCAGCAGCTTCCTGAACGCGCCGGGCTACGAGCAGTACTTC. It specifies CASSFLNAPGYEQYF.

This chain joins TRBV4-3 and TRBJ1-4, with D hard to call. The CDR3 consists of 13 residues. Germline CDR1 is LGHNA and CDR2 is YSLEER. V lost 4 bases, J lost 8 bases, and 11 bases lay in between. CDR3 in amino acids: CASSPLPGEKLFF. The CDR3 region has the DNA TGCGCCAGCAGCCCCTTGCCGGGGGAAAAACTGTTTTTT.

The chain recombines TRBV10-3 with TRBJ1-2; perhaps TRBD1 as D (6 bases). Germline lookup yields CDR1 ENHRY and CDR2 SYGVKD. The V end was cut by 7 bases, the J end by 2 bases, with 11 bases between. The CDR3 runs 13 residues. This CDR3 is CAIKGQGNYGYTF. CDR3 DNA: TGTGCCATCAAAGGGCAGGGGAACTATGGCTACACCTTC.

This clone was seen more than once but under ten times. This chain uses TRBV19 with TRBJ1-5; the match to TRBD1 covers 10 bases. The CDR3 is made up of 14 amino acids. Germline V CDR1 and CDR2: LNHDA, SQIVND (reference sequence). The ends lost 10 bases at V and 6 bases at J; junction bases unmatched: 9. In DNA form, the CDR3 reads TGTGCCACCCGACTTGGACAGGGGGGTCAGCCCCAGCATTTT. Residues: CATRLGQGGQPQHF.

The V call is TRBV21-1, the J call TRBJ2-5; whether TRBD2, the table's D call, matches the DNA was not checked. TRBV21-1 represents a pseudogene. There are 17 residues in the CDR3. The CDR3: CASSSSREGPLQETQYF. In nucleotides, the CDR3 is TGTGCCAGCAGCTCATCCAGGGAGGGTCCTCTCCAAGAGACCCAGTACTTC.

The V and J genes are TRBV5-1 and TRBJ1-1; tentative D call: TRBD1 (5 bases). CDR1 is SGHRS and CDR2 is YFSETQ in the germline V gene. The CDR3 length is 13 residues. Deletions cut 0 bases from V and 3 bases from J, with 6 bases between. The CDR3 here is CASSLVGDTEAFF. The CDR3 nucleotides are TGCGCCAGCAGCTTGGTAGGGGACACTGAAGCTTTCTTT.

The CDR3 DNA reads as TGTGCCAGCAGCTTAGGACAGGGGGAGATAGCCAAAAACATTCAGTACTTC. Translated, it gives CASSLGQGEIAKNIQYF. The V and J genes are TRBV7-9 and TRBJ2-4; 9 bases align to TRBD1. J was trimmed by 0 bases and V by 1 base; bases with no gene match: 4. The CDR3 spans 17 residues. Germline values: CDR1 SEHNR, CDR2 FQNEAQ (reference sequence). Based on the CDR3 plus reference TRBV7-9 and TRBJ2-4, the full variable domain is DTGVSQNPRHKITKRGQNVTFRCDPISEHNRLYWYRQTLGQGPEFLTYFQNEAQLEKSRLLSDRFSAERPKGSFSTLEIQRTEQGDSAMYLCASSLGQGEIAKNIQYFGAGTRLSVL.

V is TRBV27 and J is TRBJ1-1; D not resolved. Germline CDR1 and CDR2: MNHEY and SMNVEV (reference sequence). Trimming left V 2 bases short and J 5 bases short, with 9 bases between. This CDR3 comprises 13 residues. For the CDR3, the DNA is TGTGCCAGCAGTTTAGGGCAGATTACTGAAGCTTTCTTT. It translates to CASSLGQITEAFF.

The chain couples TRBV5-1 to TRBJ1-1, with D uncertain. The CDR3 has 19 amino acids. Germline values: CDR1 SGHRS, CDR2 YFSETQ. Trimming left V 0 bases short and J 2 bases short, with 23 bases between. The CDR3 nucleotides are TGCGCCAGCAGCTTGGCCGTCGGGGTAGGTCAAGGACTTAACACTGAAGCTTTCTTT. Translation: CASSLAVGVGQGLNTEAFF.

V usage is TRBV5-6 and J usage is TRBJ1-2, with a weak D call TRBD1 (6 bases). This CDR3 contains 16 residues. Between the trimmed V and J ends, which lost 4 bases and 4 bases, there was a span of 20 bases. CDR1 SGHDT and CDR2 YYEEEE come from the germline V gene. CDR3 in amino acids: CASSPGVITSSYGYTF. Written as DNA, the CDR3 is TGTGCCAGCAGCCCAGGGGTTATTACTTCGTCCTATGGCTACACCTTC.

This chain links TRBV4-2 with TRBJ2-2; 10 nucleotides agree with TRBD2. The germline gives CDR1 LGHNA, CDR2 YNFKEQ. The junction had 11 bases not matched to a gene; V was cut back by 3 bases and J by 7 bases. The CDR3 is 17 residues long. CDR3 in amino acids: CASSQREGGLALGELFF. The CDR3 bases are TGTGCCAGCAGCCAGCGAGAGGGGGGACTAGCGCTCGGGGAGCTGTTTTTT.

The V and J genes are TRBV27 and TRBJ2-3; TRBD1 aligns across 8 bases. Losses at the gene ends were 3 bases for V and 4 bases for J; bases not matched to a gene: 9. Germline V lookup: CDR1 MNHEY, CDR2 SMNVEV (reference sequence). The CDR3 totals 16 residues. This CDR3 reads CASSFGAGGFADTQYF. The DNA of the CDR3 is TGTGCCAGCAGTTTTGGGGCAGGGGGCTTCGCAGATACGCAGTATTTT.

This clone was recorded a few times. The chain employs TRBV2 and TRBJ1-5, with a tentative D call TRBD1 (5 bases). The CDR3 has 14 amino acids. V was cut by 7 bases and J by 5 bases, with 15 bases left in between. CDR1 and CDR2 from the germline V gene are SNHLY and FYNNEI. CDR3 residues: CASTMEGIYQPQHF. As DNA, the CDR3 is TGTGCCAGCACCATGGAGGGGATCTATCAGCCCCAGCATTTT.

The chain is built from TRBV11-3 and TRBJ1-5; 7 bases are shared with TRBD1. The trim removed 3 bases at V and 7 bases at J, leaving 6 bases unmatched. CDR3 length: 14 amino acids. Germline V gene data show CDR1 as SGHNT and CDR2 as YENEEA. DNA for the CDR3: TGTGCCAGCAGCTTGACAGGGCGTCACCAGCCCCAGCATTTT. As protein: CASSLTGRHQPQHF.

This rearrangement joins TRBV5-4 to TRBJ1-4; a weak D match, TRBD1 (5 bases). The germline V and J ends were trimmed by 4 bases and 1 base, with 11 bases remaining between them. From germline, CDR1 is SGHNT and CDR2 YYREEE (reference sequence). The CDR3 consists of 15 residues. The CDR3 reads CASSQWGRTNEKLFF. The CDR3 nucleotides are TGTGCCAGCAGCCAATGGGGCAGAACTAATGAAAAACTGTTTTTT.

The chain recombines TRBV12-3 or TRBV12-4 with TRBJ2-7; D is unresolved. CDR3 size: 11 residues. V was pared by 5 bases and J by 4 bases, with 6 bases between. CDR3 sequence reads: CASSLGYEQYF. The DNA for the CDR3 is TGTGCCAGCAGTCTCGGGTACGAGCAGTACTTC.

The chain links TRBV28 to TRBJ1-2, with a weak D call TRBD1 (5 bases). Trimming shortened V by 5 bases and J by 4 bases, and 14 bases separated the two germline ends. Germline assignment: CDR1 MDHEN and CDR2 SYDVKM. The CDR3 has 14 amino acids. The CDR3 sequence is CASSRPGGTYGYTF. Written as DNA, the CDR3 is TGTGCCAGCAGTAGGCCGGGGGGTACCTATGGCTACACCTTC.

This rearrangement joins TRBV3-1 (or the pseudogene TRBV3-2) to TRBJ2-1; a possible D gene is TRBD2 (5 bases). Trimming shortened V by 4 bases and J by 7 bases, and 14 bases separated the two germline ends. Germline lookup yields CDR1 LGHDT and CDR2 YNNKEL (reference sequence). The CDR3 consists of 14 residues. The CDR3 sequence is CASSPQPGKNEQFF. DNA of the CDR3: TGTGCCAGCAGCCCACAGCCCGGGAAAAATGAGCAGTTCTTC.

Only one count was recorded for this clone. J is TRBJ1-2 and V is TRBV5-4, with 8 bases identical to TRBD1. Germline values: CDR1 SGHNT, CDR2 YYREEE (reference sequence). V shed 4 bases, J shed 3 bases, and the junction held 8 bases outside the gene matches. The CDR3 consists of 15 residues. The CDR3 DNA reads as TGTGCCAGCAGCACGAGTCAGGGGGCGGACTATGGCTACACCTTC. This encodes CASSTSQGADYGYTF.

The chain recombines TRBV6-1 with TRBJ1-2, with a possible D match to TRBD1 (5 bases). The germline V gene encodes CDR1 MNHNS and CDR2 SASEGT. Trimming shortened V by 3 bases and J by 1 base, and 18 bases separated the two germline ends. The CDR3 runs to 17 residues. The DNA of the CDR3 is TGTGCCAGCAGTGAGTTTACCAGGGAGGACCATAACTATGGCTACACCTTC. Amino acids: CASSEFTREDHNYGYTF.

The rearrangement uses TRBV3-1 (or the pseudogene TRBV3-2) and TRBJ2-2, with D maybe TRBD1 (5 bases). The germline CDR1 and CDR2 sequences are LGHDT and YNNKEL (reference sequence). Trimming took off 6 bases at V and 10 bases at J, with 15 bases between the two ends. This CDR3 has 13 residues. The CDR3 nucleotides read TGTGCCAGCAGTCCTGACAGTTACGAGGAGCTGTTTTTT. Residues: CASSPDSYEELFF.

The V gene is TRBV4-1, the J gene TRBJ2-5; TRBD1 matches 10 bases. This CDR3 spans 18 amino acids. Losses at the gene ends were 1 base for V and 2 bases for J; bases not matched to a gene: 10. In germline, CDR1 is MGHRA, CDR2 YSYEKL. This chain's CDR3 is CASSQGTPGTGVQETQYF. The CDR3 nucleotides read TGCGCCAGCAGCCAAGGGACCCCCGGGACAGGGGTACAAGAGACCCAGTACTTC.

This clone was counted a single time. The CDR3 reads CAIRLAGDTDTQYF. CDR3 coding DNA: TGTGCCATCAGACTAGCGGGGGACACAGATACGCAGTATTTT. This rearrangement joins TRBV10-3 to TRBJ2-3, with 11 bases matching TRBD2. V lost 6 bases to trimming and J lost 2 bases; unmatched junction nucleotides: 1. The CDR3 covers 14 residues. The germline V gene encodes CDR1 ENHRY and CDR2 SYGVKD.

This sequence joins TRBV27 and TRBJ1-4; the D gene is possibly TRBD1 (6 bases). The CDR3 sequence is 13 residues long. V shed 4 bases and J shed 16 bases, with 19 bases lying between them. Germline V lookup: CDR1 MNHEY, CDR2 SMNVEV (reference sequence). Here the CDR3 DNA reads TGTGCCAGCAGTTGGGACAAGGTTGGAAGTTGGTTTTTT. It specifies CASSWDKVGSWFF.

The genes are TRBV19 and TRBJ1-2; a weak D match, TRBD1 (5 bases). CDR1 is LNHDA and CDR2 is SQIVND in the germline V gene (reference sequence). The V and J ends lost 1 base and 4 bases respectively, with 16 bases between them. The CDR3 covers 16 residues. CDR3 in amino acids: CASSIGKVGGGYGYTF. The CDR3 DNA sequence: TGTGCCAGTAGTATAGGAAAAGTGGGGGGTGGCTATGGCTACACCTTC.

This clone was observed a few times. The chain uses TRBV11-2 and TRBJ2-5; 16 bases map to TRBD2. V gave up 5 bases and J gave up 5 bases; unmatched junction bases: 11. Germline assignment: CDR1 SGHAT and CDR2 FQNNGV. CDR3 length: 18 residues. The CDR3 sequence: CASSPIPGLAGGPETQYF. In DNA form, the CDR3 reads TGTGCCAGCAGCCCGATTCCGGGACTAGCGGGGGGGCCGGAGACCCAGTACTTC.

The chain is built from TRBV2 and TRBJ2-5, with TRBD1 identical over 7 bases. The CDR3 contains 13 residues. Germline CDR1 SNHLY, CDR2 FYNNEI. The V segment lost 4 bases and the J segment 2 bases; nucleotides outside the gene matches: 1. The CDR3 protein is CASSGRGQETQYF. Here the CDR3 DNA reads TGTGCCAGCAGTGGCAGGGGGCAAGAGACCCAGTACTTC.